This TCR beta chain was found in a study of response to subunit inactivated influenza vaccine. General study points: T cells newly recruited by each seasonal influenza vaccination are few, the authors suggested.

The V and J ends lost 1 base and 9 bases, in that order; junction bases with no gene match: 17. Germline lookup yields CDR1 MGHRA and CDR2 YSYEKL. The CDR3 runs to 18 residues. A note on this clonotype: Its antigen is currently unknown.

MiXCR, run by TCRdb on the RT-PCR reads, gives a single entry per CDR3 protein. Of some 640,000 distinct CDR3 sequences listed, approximately 15% are singletons. The sequences come from PBMCs from blood, collected around 15 days before vaccination. The receptor was isolated from a man aged 45-60 years who received an inactivated influenza vaccine. This chain connects TRBV4-1 to TRBJ2-5, with 10 bases lining up with TRBD1. The CDR3 DNA follows: TGCGCCAGCAGCCAAGTCCTAGGAGACAGGGGGCTTTCCTTGGCCCAGTACTTC. Its protein is CASSQVLGDRGLSLAQYF.